This T cell receptor (beta chain) was sequenced for a study of PD-1 blockade in classical Hodgkin lymphoma. The overall study: Nivolumab dosing for patients was 3 mg/kg, administered intravenously every 2 weeks. Whole-study findings and limits: The study reported lower baseline TCR diversity in newly diagnosed patients than in healthy donors.

About this clone: Antigen: not known.

Trimming took 7 bases from V and 6 from J, leaving 10 bases between them. There are 11 residues in the CDR3. CDR1 is SNHLY, CDR2 FYNNEI, per germline. Regarding time point: cycle 4 day 1 (C4D1), after more than five weeks of nivolumab. Each patient's relapse followed autologous stem cell transplantation, and brentuximab vedotin exposure varied. Each best response was a complete response, a partial response or progressive disease. Method: immunoSEQ multiplex PCR; TCRdb's copy keeps in-frame clones and lacks some. Of some 90,000 clones detected, approximately 86% appear once; the ten largest clones hold over 15%.

This TCR derives from a human donor with classical Hodgkin lymphoma. The source material was peripheral blood mononuclear cells (PBMCs), sampled before the fourth cycle of nivolumab. The chain recombines TRBV2 with TRBJ2-7, with D perhaps matching TRBD2 (5 bases). The CDR3 is CASNEAGEQYF. The CDR3 DNA reads TGTGCCAGCAATGAGGCGGGCGAGCAGTACTTC.